This is a list of T cell receptor beta chains from one sample in a study of blood T cell repertoires in COVID-19. Assay: immunoSEQ multiplex PCR; the TCRdb copy retains only in-frame clones and omits some. The table lists 25,000 to 35,000 clones, around 90% of them singletons, with about 12% in the top ten. Specimen: peripheral blood. These receptors were obtained from a human donor in a cohort sampled during active COVID-19. The donor label of this sample is uncertain. Both conserved end residues are part of each CDR3. Fields, in order: D gene, clone size, J gene, V gene, CDR3 protein, CDR3 DNA. The D gene is left open where the match is weak. Clone size is shown for a subset of rows, as once, few, many or a class of expanded clone.

TRBD1 - TRBJ2-1 TRBV3-1/TRBV3-2 CASSPGTGGYNEQFF TGTGCCAGCAGCCCTGGGACAGGTGGATACAATGAGCAGTTCTTC
TRBD2 - TRBJ2-3 TRBV11-3 CASSTTAGADTQYF TGTGCCAGCAGCACGACAGCGGGGGCAGATACGCAGTATTTT
TRBD2 - TRBJ2-1 TRBV11-2 CASRYSGTKVPEQFF TGTGCCAGCAGGTACTCCGGGACTAAGGTCCCCGAGCAGTTCTTC
TRBD1 - TRBJ1-3 TRBV28 CASRDRTLGNTIYF TGTGCCAGCCGGGACAGGACCCTGGGAAACACCATATATTTT
- - TRBJ2-5 TRBV2 CASSERRQETQYF TGTGCCAGCAGCGAGCGACGGCAAGAGACCCAGTACTTC
TRBD1 - TRBJ2-4 TRBV7-9 CASSYRQGFVTKNIQYF TGTGCCAGCAGCTACCGACAGGGTTTCGTGACCAAAAACATTCAGTACTTC
- - TRBJ1-3 TRBV11-2 CASSPGGQGNTIYF TGTGCCAGCAGCCCCGGCGGGCAGGGAAACACCATATATTTT
- - TRBJ2-1 TRBV29-1 CSVVLARENEQFF TGCAGCGTGGTTTTAGCGAGAGAAAATGAGCAGTTCTTC
- once TRBJ2-1 TRBV29-1 CSASGTLYNEQFF TGCAGCGCATCCGGGACACTTTACAATGAGCAGTTCTTC
- - TRBJ1-2 TRBV29-1 CSVVGGGRDGYTF TGCAGCGTTGTTGGGGGCGGAAGGGATGGCTACACCTTC
- - TRBJ1-2 TRBV4-2 CASSQVYFRENPLTNYGYTF TGTGCCAGCAGCCAAGTATATTTTAGGGAGAACCCTCTTACTAACTATGGCTACACCTTC
- - TRBJ2-5 TRBV3-1/TRBV3-2 CASSFKGKGETQYF TGTGCCAGCAGTTTCAAGGGGAAAGGAGAGACCCAGTACTTC
TRBD1 few TRBJ1-5 TRBV28 CASSSGGSNQPQHF TGTGCCAGCAGTTCAGGGGGGAGCAATCAGCCCCAGCATTTT
- few TRBJ2-5 TRBV18 CASSPRGGVDETQYF TGTGCCAGCTCACCCCGAGGGGGGGTCGATGAGACCCAGTACTTC
- - TRBJ2-5 TRBV7-2 CASSLARETQYF TGTGCCAGCAGCTTAGCGCGAGAGACCCAGTACTTC
TRBD2 - TRBJ2-1 TRBV3-1/TRBV3-2 CASSQVWAGEANEQFF TGTGCCAGCAGCCAAGTGTGGGCGGGAGAGGCAAATGAGCAGTTCTTC
TRBD2 - TRBJ2-1 TRBV4-1 CASSHPWGTTYNEQFF TGCGCCAGCAGCCATCCCTGGGGGACTACGTACAATGAGCAGTTCTTC
TRBD2 - TRBJ2-1 TRBV28 CASSLVASGSYNEQFF TGTGCCAGCAGTTTAGTGGCTAGCGGGAGCTACAATGAGCAGTTCTTC
- - TRBJ1-2 TRBV6-5 CASSSPGTKSYTF TGTGCCAGCAGTTCCCCCGGGACAAAAAGCTACACCTTC
TRBD1 once TRBJ1-1 TRBV10-3 CATRRTGIANTEAFF TGTGCCACCCGACGGACAGGGATTGCGAACACTGAAGCTTTCTTT
TRBD1 - TRBJ2-1 TRBV28 CASRRQGANEQFF TGTGCCAGCAGAAGACAGGGGGCGAATGAGCAGTTCTTC
- - TRBJ1-3 TRBV25-1 CASSEGERSGNTIYF TGTGCCAGCAGTGAAGGAGAAAGGTCTGGAAACACCATATATTTT
TRBD1 - TRBJ2-7 TRBV28 CASSSPGGPDTYEQYF TGTGCCAGCAGTTCCCCAGGGGGCCCGGACACCTACGAGCAGTACTTC
- - TRBJ2-1 TRBV7-9 CASSLGQGHNEQFF TGTGCCAGCAGCTTGGGGCAGGGGCACAATGAGCAGTTCTTC
- - TRBJ2-1 TRBV27 CASSLSGLLYSEQFF TGTGCCAGCAGTTTATCCGGACTACTGTACAGTGAGCAGTTCTTC
- - TRBJ2-3 TRBV5-8 CASSPADGPQYF TGTGCCAGCAGCCCGGCGGATGGCCCGCAGTATTTT
TRBD1 - TRBJ2-7 TRBV13 CASSLRQGAYEQYF TGTGCCAGCAGCCTAAGACAGGGCGCCTACGAGCAGTACTTC
TRBD1 - TRBJ1-5 TRBV6-5 CASRAGGFSNQPQHF TGTGCCAGCAGGGCAGGGGGCTTTAGCAATCAGCCCCAGCATTTT
TRBD1 - TRBJ2-2 TRBV5-4 CASRRGPGTGIPGELFF TGTGCCAGCAGACGTGGTCCCGGGACAGGGATTCCCGGGGAGCTGTTTTTT